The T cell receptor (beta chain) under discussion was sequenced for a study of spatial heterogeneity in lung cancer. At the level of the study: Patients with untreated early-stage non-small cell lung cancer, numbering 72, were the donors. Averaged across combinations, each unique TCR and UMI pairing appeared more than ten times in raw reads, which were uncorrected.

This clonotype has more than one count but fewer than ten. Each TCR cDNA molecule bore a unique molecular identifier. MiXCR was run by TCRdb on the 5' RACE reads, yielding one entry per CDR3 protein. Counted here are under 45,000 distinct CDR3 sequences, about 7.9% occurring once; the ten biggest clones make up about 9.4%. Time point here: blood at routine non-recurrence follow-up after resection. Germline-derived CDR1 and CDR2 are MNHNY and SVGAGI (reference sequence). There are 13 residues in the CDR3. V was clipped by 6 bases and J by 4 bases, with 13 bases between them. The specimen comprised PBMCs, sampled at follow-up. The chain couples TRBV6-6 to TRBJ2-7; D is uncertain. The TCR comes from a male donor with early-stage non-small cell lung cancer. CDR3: CASSDTTLYEQYF. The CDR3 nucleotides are TGTGCCAGCAGCGACACGACCTTGTACGAGCAGTACTTC.